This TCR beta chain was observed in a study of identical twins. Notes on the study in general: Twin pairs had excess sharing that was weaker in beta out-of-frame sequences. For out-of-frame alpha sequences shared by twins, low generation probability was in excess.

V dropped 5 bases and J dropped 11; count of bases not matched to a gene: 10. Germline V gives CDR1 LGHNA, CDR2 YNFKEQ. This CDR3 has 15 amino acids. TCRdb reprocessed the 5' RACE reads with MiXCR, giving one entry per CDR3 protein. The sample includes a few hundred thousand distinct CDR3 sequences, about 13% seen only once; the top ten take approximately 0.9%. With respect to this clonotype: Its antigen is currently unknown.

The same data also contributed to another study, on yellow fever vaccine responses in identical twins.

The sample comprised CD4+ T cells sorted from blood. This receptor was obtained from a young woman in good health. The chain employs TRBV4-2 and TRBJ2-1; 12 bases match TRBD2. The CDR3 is CASSTGLAGSGKQFF. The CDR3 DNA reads TGTGCCAGCAGCACGGGACTAGCGGGCTCGGGAAAGCAGTTCTTC.